This TCR beta chain was retrieved from a study of blood T cell repertoires in COVID-19. Across the study: The origin of the acute and convalescent COVID-19 samples was the United States, Italy and Spain. Sources were T cells, B-cell-depleted T cells, or PBMCs; the material itself was cDNA or gDNA.

Per the original methods: Using reference gene primer amplification, nucleated cell counts were estimated. Produced via immunoSEQ multiplex PCR; TCRdb's table is partial and in-frame only. The DNA gave D and trimming, while V, J and clone size come from that table. The data contain roughly 220,000 clones, approximately 85% of them singletons. Losses at the gene ends were 1 base for V and 4 bases for J; bases not matched to a gene: 4. This CDR3 spans 15 amino acids. CDR1 is SGHRS, CDR2 YFSETQ, per germline. The TCR sequence derives from a man aged 45 to 65 who had recovered from COVID-19. Source material: peripheral blood. This rearrangement joins TRBV5-1 to TRBJ2-5; 10 bases map to TRBD1. The CDR3 sequence is CASSLQDRGGETQYF. CDR3 nucleotide sequence: TGCGCCAGCAGCTTGCAGGACAGGGGGGGAGAGACCCAGTACTTC. Full variable domain (remainder filled in from reference TRBV5-1 and TRBJ2-5): KAGVTQTPRYLIKTRGQQVTLSCSPISGHRSVSWYQQTPGQGLQFLFEYFSETQRNKGNFPGRFSGRQFSNSRSEMNVSTLELGDSALYLCASSLQDRGGETQYFGPGTRLLVL.